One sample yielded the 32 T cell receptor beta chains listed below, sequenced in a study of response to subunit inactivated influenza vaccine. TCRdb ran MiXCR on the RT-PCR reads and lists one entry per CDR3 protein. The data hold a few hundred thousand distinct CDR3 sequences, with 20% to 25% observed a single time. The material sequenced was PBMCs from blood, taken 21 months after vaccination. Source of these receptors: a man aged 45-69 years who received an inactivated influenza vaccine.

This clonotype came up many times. CDR3 nucleotides: TGTGCCGCCATGGACAGGGGCCTGACTACTGAAGCTTTCTTT. Amino acids: CAAMDRGLTTEAFF. This chain joins TRBV6-1 and TRBJ1-1, with 9 bases lining up with TRBD1. The CDR3 is made up of 14 amino acids. V trimming: 11 bases; J trimming: 5 bases; junction bases outside the gene matches: 12. Germline V gene data show CDR1 as MNHNS and CDR2 as SASEGT.

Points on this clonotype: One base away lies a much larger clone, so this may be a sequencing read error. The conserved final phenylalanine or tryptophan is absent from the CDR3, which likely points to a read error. The CDR3 DNA sequence: TGCAGTGCTAGGGGGAGTTCGGGGGGAACTGAAGCTTTCATT. This codes for CSARGSSGGTEAFI. The chain has TRBV20-1 and TRBJ1-1, with a possible D match to TRBD1 (5 bases). Per the germline V gene, CDR1 is DFQATT and CDR2 is SNEGSKA (reference sequence). V was cut by 3 bases and J by 5 bases, with 16 bases left in between. There are 14 residues in the CDR3.

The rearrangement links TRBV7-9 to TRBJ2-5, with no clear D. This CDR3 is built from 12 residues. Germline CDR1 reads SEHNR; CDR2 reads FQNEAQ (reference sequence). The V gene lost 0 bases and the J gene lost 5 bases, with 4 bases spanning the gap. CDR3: CASSLAYETQYF. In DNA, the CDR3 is TGTGCCAGCAGCTTAGCCTACGAGACCCAGTACTTC. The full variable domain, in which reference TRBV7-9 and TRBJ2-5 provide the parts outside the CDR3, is DTGVSQNPRHKITKRGQNVTFRCDPISEHNRLYWYRQTLGQGPEFLTYFQNEAQLEKSRLLSDRFSAERPKGSFSTLEIQRTEQGDSAMYLCASSLAYETQYFGPGTRLLVL.

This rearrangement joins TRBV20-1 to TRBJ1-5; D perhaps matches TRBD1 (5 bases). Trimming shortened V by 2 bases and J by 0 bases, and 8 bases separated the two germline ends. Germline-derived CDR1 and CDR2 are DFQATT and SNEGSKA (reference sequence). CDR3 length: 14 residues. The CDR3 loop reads CSARRGNSNQPQHF. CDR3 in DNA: TGCAGTGCTAGAAGGGGAAATAGCAATCAGCCCCAGCATTTT.

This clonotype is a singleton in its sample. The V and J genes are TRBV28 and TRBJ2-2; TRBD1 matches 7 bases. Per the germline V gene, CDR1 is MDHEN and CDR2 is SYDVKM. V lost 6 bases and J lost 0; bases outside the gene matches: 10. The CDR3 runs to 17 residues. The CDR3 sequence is CASSSALGQSNTGELFF. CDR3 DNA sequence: TGTGCCAGCAGCTCCGCTCTGGGACAGTCGAACACCGGGGAGCTGTTTTTT.

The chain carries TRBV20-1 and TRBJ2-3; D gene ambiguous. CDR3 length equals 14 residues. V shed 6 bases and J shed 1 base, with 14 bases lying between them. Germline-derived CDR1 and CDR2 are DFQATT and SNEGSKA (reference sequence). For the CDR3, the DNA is TGCAGTGCCTCCGACGCCCTCCGCACAGATACGCAGTATTTT. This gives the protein CSASDALRTDTQYF.

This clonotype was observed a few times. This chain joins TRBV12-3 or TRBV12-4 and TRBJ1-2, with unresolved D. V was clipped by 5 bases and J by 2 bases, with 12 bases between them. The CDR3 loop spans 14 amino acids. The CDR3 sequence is CASSPGGRNYGYTF. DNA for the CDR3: TGTGCCAGCAGTCCAGGCGGCAGGAACTATGGCTACACCTTC.

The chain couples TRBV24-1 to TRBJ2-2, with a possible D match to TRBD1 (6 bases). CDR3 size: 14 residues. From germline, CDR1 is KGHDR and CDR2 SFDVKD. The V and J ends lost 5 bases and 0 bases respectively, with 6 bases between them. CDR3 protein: CATSGQANTGELFF. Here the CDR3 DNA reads TGTGCCACCAGTGGACAGGCGAACACCGGGGAGCTGTTTTTT.

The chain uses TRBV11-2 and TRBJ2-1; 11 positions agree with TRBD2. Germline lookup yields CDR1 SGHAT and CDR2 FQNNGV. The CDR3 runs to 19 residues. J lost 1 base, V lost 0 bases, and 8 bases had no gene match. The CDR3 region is CASSLDSGGAYISYNEQFF. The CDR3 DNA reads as TGTGCCAGCAGCTTAGATAGCGGGGGGGCTTATATATCCTACAATGAGCAGTTCTTC.

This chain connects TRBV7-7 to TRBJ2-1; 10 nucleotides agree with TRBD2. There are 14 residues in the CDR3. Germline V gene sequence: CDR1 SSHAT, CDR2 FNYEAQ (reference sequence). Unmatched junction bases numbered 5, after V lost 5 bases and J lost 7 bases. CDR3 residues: CASSPGTSVNEQFF. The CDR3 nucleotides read TGTGCCAGCAGCCCCGGGACTAGCGTAAATGAGCAGTTCTTC.

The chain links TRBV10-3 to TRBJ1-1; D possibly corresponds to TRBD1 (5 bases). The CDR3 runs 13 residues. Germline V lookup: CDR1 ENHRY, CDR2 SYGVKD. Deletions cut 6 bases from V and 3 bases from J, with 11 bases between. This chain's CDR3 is CAISQGEDTEAFF. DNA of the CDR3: TGTGCCATCAGCCAGGGAGAGGACACTGAAGCTTTCTTT.

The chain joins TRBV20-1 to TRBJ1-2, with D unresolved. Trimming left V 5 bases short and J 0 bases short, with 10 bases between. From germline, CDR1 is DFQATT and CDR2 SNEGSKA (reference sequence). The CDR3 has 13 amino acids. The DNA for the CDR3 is TGCAGTGCTTCGGCCCGAGCTAACTATGGCTACACCTTC. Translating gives CSASARANYGYTF.

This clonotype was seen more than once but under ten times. The CDR3 protein is CASSSTRQGTYEQYF. CDR3 nucleotides: TGTGCCAGCAGCTCCACAAGGCAGGGAACCTACGAGCAGTACTTC. The chain links TRBV5-6 to TRBJ2-7; D might be TRBD1 (5 bases). Trimming removed 3 bases from V and 2 bases from J, with 15 bases in between. Germline V lookup: CDR1 SGHDT, CDR2 YYEEEE. The CDR3 is 15 residues long.

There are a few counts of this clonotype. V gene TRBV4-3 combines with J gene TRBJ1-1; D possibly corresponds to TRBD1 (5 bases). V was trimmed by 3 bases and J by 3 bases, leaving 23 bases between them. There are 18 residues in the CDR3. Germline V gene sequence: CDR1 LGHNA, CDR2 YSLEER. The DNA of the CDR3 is TGCGCCAGCAGCCAGCACTACCCTGGTGGGGGATCTGACACTGAAGCTTTCTTT. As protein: CASSQHYPGGGSDTEAFF.

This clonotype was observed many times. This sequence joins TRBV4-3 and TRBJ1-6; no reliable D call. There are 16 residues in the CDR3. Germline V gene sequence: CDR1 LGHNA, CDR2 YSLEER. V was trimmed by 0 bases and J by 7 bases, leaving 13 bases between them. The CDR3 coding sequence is TGCGCCAGCAGCCAAGATCTTCTCACTGTAAATTCACCCCTCCACTTT. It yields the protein CASSQDLLTVNSPLHF.

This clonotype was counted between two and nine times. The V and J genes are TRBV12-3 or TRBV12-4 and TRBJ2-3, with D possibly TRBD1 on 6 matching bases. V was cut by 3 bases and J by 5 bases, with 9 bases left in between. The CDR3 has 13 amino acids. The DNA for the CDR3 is TGTGCCAGCAGTTTTGTCAGGGGAGATACGCAGTATTTT. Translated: CASSFVRGDTQYF.

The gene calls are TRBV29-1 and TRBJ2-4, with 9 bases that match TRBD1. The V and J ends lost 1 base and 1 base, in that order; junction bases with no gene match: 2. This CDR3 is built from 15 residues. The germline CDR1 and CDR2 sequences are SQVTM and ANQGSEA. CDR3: CSVEVGTGAKNIQYF. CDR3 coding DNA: TGCAGCGTTGAAGTCGGGACAGGGGCCAAAAACATTCAGTACTTC.

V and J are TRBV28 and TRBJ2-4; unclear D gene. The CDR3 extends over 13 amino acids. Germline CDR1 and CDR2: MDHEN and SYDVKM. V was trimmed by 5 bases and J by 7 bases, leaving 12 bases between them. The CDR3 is CASSLPPGNIQYF. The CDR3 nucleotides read TGTGCCAGCAGTCTCCCCCCAGGCAACATTCAGTACTTC.

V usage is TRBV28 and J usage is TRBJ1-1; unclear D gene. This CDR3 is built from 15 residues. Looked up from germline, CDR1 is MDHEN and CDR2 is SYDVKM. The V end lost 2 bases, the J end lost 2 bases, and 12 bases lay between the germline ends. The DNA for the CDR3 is TGTGCCAGCAGTTTAAGGGTTGTTGATAACACTGAAGCTTTCTTT. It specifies CASSLRVVDNTEAFF.

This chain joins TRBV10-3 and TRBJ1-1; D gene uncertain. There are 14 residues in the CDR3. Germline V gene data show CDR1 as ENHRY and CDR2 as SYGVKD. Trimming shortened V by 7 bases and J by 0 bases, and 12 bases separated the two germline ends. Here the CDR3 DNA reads TGTGCCATCAAAGTCTCGATTATGAACACTGAAGCTTTCTTT. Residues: CAIKVSIMNTEAFF.

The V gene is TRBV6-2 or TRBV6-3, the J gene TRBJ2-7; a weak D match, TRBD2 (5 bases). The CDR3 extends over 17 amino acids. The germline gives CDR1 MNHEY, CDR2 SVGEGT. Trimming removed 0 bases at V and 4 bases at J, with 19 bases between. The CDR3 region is CASSYSISGNEGYEQYF. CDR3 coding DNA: TGTGCCAGCAGTTACTCGATATCCGGGAATGAAGGGTACGAGCAGTACTTC.

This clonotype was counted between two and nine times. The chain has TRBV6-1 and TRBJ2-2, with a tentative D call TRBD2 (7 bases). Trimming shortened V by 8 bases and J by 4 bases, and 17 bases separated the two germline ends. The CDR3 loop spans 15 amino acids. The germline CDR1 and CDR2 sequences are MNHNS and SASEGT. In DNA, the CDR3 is TGTGCCAGCGGGCTCCTGGCGGGGGCCACCGGGGAGCTGTTTTTT. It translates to CASGLLAGATGELFF.

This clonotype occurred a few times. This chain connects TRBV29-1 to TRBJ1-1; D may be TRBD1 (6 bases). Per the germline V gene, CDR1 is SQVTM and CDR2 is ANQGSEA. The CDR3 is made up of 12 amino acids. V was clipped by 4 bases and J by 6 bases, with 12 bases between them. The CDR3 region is CSVGRGPAEAFF. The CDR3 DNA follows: TGCAGCGTTGGCCGGGGGCCGGCTGAAGCTTTCTTT.

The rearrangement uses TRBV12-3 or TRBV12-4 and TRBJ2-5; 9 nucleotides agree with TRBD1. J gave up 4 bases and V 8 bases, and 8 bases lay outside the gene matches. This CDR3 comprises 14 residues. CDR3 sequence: CASLHRGLGETQYF. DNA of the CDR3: TGTGCCAGCCTCCACAGGGGGCTGGGAGAGACCCAGTACTTC.

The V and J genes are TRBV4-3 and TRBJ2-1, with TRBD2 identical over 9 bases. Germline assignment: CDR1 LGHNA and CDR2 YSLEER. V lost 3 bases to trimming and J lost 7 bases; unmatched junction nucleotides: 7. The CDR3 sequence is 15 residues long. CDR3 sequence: CASSQVTSGWNEQFF. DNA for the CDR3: TGCGCCAGCAGCCAGGTGACTAGCGGTTGGAATGAGCAGTTCTTC.

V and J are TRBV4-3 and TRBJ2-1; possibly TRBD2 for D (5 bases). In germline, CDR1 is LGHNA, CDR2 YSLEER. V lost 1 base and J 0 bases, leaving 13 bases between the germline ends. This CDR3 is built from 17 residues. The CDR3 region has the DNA TGCGCCAGCAGCCAAGGGAGCGGCCCGAGCTCCTACAATGAGCAGTTCTTC. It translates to CASSQGSGPSSYNEQFF.

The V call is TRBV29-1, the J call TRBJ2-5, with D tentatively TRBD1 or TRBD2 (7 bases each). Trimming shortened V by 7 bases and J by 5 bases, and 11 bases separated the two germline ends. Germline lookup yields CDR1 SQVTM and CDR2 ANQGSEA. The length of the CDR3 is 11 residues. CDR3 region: CSGQGGETQYF. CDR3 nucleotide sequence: TGCAGCGGACAGGGAGGGGAGACCCAGTACTTC.

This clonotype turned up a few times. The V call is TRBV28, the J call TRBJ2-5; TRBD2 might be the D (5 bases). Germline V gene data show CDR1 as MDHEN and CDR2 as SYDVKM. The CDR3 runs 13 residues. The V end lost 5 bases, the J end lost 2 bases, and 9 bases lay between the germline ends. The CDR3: CASSIPGQETQYF. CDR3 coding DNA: TGTGCCAGCAGTATACCGGGACAAGAGACCCAGTACTTC.

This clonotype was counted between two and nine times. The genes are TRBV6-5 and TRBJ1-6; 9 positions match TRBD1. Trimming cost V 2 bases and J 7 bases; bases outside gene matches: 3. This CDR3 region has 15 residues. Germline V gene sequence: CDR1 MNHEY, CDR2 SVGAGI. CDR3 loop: CASSYVGQGNSPLHF. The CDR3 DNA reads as TGTGCCAGCAGTTACGTCGGACAGGGGAATTCACCCCTCCACTTT.

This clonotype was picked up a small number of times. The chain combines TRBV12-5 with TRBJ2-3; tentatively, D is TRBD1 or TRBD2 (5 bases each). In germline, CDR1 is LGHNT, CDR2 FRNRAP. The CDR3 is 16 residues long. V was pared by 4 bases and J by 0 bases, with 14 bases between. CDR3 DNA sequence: TGTGCTAGTGGTTGGGGACGGACCACTAGCACAGATACGCAGTATTTT. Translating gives CASGWGRTTSTDTQYF.

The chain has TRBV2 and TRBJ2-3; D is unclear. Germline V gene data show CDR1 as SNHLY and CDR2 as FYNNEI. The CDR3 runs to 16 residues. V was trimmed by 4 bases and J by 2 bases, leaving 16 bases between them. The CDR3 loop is CASSAFAGSFTDTQYF. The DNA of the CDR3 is TGTGCCAGCAGTGCTTTCGCCGGCTCCTTCACAGATACGCAGTATTTT.

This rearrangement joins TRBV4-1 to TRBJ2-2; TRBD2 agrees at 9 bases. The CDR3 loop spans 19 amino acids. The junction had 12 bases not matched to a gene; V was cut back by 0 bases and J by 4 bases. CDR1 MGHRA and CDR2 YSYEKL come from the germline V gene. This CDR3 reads CASSQEGWRRGGLTGELFF. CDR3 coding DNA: TGCGCCAGCAGCCAAGAGGGCTGGCGGCGGGGGGGCCTCACCGGGGAGCTGTTTTTT.